This T cell receptor beta chain comes out of a study of blood T cell repertoires in COVID-19. Overall study: T cells, B-cell-depleted T cells, or PBMCs supplied cDNA or gDNA.

This clone was detected only once. TCRdb keeps only in-frame clones here, not all; method: immunoSEQ multiplex PCR. This repertoire shows about 330,000 clones, about 83% found once; its top ten account for around 1.5%. Germline V gene data show CDR1 as LNHDA and CDR2 as SQIVND (reference sequence). Trimming stripped 5 bases from V and 5 bases from J, with 12 bases between. This CDR3 contains 13 residues. The sample consisted of peripheral blood. This clonotype was sampled from a woman aged 45-60 years with acute or convalescent COVID-19. The chain joins TRBV19 to TRBJ2-5; no reliable D call. The CDR3 nucleotides are TGTGCCAGTAGTGTTCGTTCGGTGGAGACCCAGTACTTC. Protein product: CASSVRSVETQYF.